This T cell receptor (beta chain) was recorded in a study of blood T cell repertoires in COVID-19. Study details: Italy, Spain and the United States were the sources of the convalescent and acute COVID-19 samples.

Across under 25 US areas, participants ranged in age from about 18 to 90 years. CDR1 and CDR2 (germline): SNHLY, FYNNEI. Trimming took off 3 bases at V and 5 bases at J, with 13 bases between the two ends. The CDR3 contains 14 residues. Sequencing was performed with immunoSEQ multiplex PCR; in TCRdb, only in-frame clones are kept and a portion is missing. The sample shows approximately 150,000 clones, about nine tenths of them seen only once. The sequencing sample was made of PBMCs or T cells enriched from blood (not recorded which). This sequence was found in a woman in her forties who had been exposed to COVID-19. This chain joins TRBV2 and TRBJ2-5, with D possibly matching TRBD1 (6 bases). CDR3 region: CASSDQAQGETQYF. CDR3 coding DNA: TGTGCCAGCAGTGATCAGGCACAGGGTGAGACCCAGTACTTC.